The present T cell receptor (beta chain) was sequenced within a study of T-cell reconstitution after alpha-beta-depleted transplantation in children. There are 13 residues in the CDR3. The V gene's germline CDR1 is MNHEY and CDR2 SMNVEV (reference sequence). V dropped 5 bases and J dropped 15 bases, with 20 bases sitting between them. Unique molecular identifiers were incorporated when the TCRbeta library was constructed. TCRdb fed the PCR reads into MiXCR, producing one record per CDR3 protein. This table holds some 500,000 distinct CDR3 sequences, around 16% found once. This specimen consisted of PBMCs from the stem cell graft donor, obtained from the stem cell graft. The rearrangement joins TRBV27 to TRBJ2-1, with D perhaps given as TRBD1 or TRBD2 (5 bases each). The sequence was obtained from a human donor who donated a stem cell graft to a child with acute lymphoblastic leukemia. CDR3 in amino acids: CASSEGTVRTPFF. CDR3 coding DNA: TGTGCCAGCAGTGAGGGGACGGTCAGGACCCCGTTCTTC.